This T cell receptor beta chain is from a study of T cell changes during pregnancy in multiple sclerosis. Germline lookup yields CDR1 MNHEY and CDR2 SMNVEV (reference sequence). Trimming removed 5 bases at V and 9 bases at J, with 14 bases between. The CDR3 is 14 residues long. TCRdb's table, derived via immunoSEQ multiplex PCR, lists solely in-frame clones and lacks some. The table lists about 32,000 clones, 89% of them singletons. The clonotype was recovered from a female donor with multiple sclerosis, enrolled in a pregnancy study. Sequencing was performed on CD8+ T cells from peripheral blood mononuclear cells, taken in the third trimester of pregnancy. The genes are TRBV27 and TRBJ1-6; D is possibly TRBD1 (5 bases). The CDR3 DNA reads as TGTGCCAGCAGTGAAACAGGTAGCCTTTCACCCCTCCACTTT. The encoded protein is CASSETGSLSPLHF.